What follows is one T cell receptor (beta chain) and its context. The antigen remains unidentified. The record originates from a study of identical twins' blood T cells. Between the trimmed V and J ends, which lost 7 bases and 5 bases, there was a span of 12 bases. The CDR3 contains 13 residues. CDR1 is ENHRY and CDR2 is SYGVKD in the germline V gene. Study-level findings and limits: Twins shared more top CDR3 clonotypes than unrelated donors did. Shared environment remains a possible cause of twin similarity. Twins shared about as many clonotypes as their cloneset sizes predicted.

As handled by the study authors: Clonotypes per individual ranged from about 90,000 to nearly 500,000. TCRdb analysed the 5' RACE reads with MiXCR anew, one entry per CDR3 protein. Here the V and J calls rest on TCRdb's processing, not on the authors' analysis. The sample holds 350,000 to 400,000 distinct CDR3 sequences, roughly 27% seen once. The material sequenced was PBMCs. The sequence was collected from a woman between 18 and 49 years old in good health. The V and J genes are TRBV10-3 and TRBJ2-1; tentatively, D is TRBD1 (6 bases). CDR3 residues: CAIKGEMNNEQFF. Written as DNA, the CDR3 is TGTGCCATCAAGGGGGAAATGAACAATGAGCAGTTCTTC.